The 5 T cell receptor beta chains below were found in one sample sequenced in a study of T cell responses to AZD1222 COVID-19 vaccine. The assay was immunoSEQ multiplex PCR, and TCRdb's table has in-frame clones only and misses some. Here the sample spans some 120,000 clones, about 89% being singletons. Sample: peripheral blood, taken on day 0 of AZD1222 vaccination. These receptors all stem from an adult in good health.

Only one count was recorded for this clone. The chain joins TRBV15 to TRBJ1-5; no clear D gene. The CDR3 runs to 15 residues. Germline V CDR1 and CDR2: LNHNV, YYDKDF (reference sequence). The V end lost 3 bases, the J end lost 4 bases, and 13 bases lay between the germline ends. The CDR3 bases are TGTGCCACCAGCAGCGGACTGACTCCAAATCAGCCCCAGCATTTT. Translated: CATSSGLTPNQPQHF.

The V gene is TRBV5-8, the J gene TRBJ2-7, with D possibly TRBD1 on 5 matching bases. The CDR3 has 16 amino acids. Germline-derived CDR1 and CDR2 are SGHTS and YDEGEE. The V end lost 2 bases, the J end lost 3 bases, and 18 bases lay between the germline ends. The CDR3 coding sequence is TGTGCCAGCAGCTTTTCCCTCTTGGACAATGGCTACGAGCAGTACTTC. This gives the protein CASSFSLLDNGYEQYF.

The CDR3 DNA follows: TGCGCCAGCAGCTTAAGGCCAGACAAAGAGACCCAGTACTTC. As protein: CASSLRPDKETQYF. The chain carries TRBV5-1 and TRBJ2-5; D remains ambiguous. The CDR3 sequence is 14 residues long. The germline gives CDR1 SGHRS, CDR2 YFSETQ. V dropped 2 bases and J dropped 3 bases, with 11 bases sitting between them.

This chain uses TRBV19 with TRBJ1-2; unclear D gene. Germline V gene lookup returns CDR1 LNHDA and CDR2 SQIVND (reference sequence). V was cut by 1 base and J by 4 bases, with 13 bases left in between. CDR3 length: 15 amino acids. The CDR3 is CASSIGDLPGYGYTF. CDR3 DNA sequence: TGTGCCAGTAGTATAGGAGACCTCCCCGGCTATGGCTACACCTTC.

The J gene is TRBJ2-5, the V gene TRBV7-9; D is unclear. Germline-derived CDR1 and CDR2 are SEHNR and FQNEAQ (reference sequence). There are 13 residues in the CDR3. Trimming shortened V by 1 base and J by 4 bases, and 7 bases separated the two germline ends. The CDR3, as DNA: TGTGCCAGCAGCTTAGGAGTGAGAGAGACCCAGTACTTC. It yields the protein CASSLGVRETQYF. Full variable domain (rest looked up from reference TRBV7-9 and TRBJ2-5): DTGVSQNPRHKITKRGQNVTFRCDPISEHNRLYWYRQTLGQGPEFLTYFQNEAQLEKSRLLSDRFSAERPKGSFSTLEIQRTEQGDSAMYLCASSLGVRETQYFGPGTRLLVL.